Below, one T cell receptor beta chain is given with its context. Its antigen remains unidentified. The CDR3 sequence is 14 residues long. The V segment lost 1 base and the J segment 2 bases; nucleotides outside the gene matches: 2. Addition of a universal primer site occurred through template switching, and cDNA carried unique molecular identifiers. TCRdb re-derived calls from the 5' RACE reads in MiXCR, one entry per CDR3 protein. Altogether approximately 220,000 distinct CDR3 sequences are present, 6% to 8% being singletons, with the ten largest covering 5% to 6%. This sample was taken from a study of identical twins. Broader study findings: Twins' excess sharing was less marked for out-of-frame beta sequences.

These data also featured in a second study, about yellow fever vaccine responses in identical twins.

The V call is TRBV12-3 or TRBV12-4, the J call TRBJ2-7; 7 bases line up with TRBD2. Sequences were obtained from CD8+ T cells sorted from blood. This receptor was identified in a young woman in good health. Written as DNA, the CDR3 is TGTGCCAGCAGTTTAGGGGAGGGAACCTACGAGCAGTACTTC. Protein product: CASSLGEGTYEQYF.